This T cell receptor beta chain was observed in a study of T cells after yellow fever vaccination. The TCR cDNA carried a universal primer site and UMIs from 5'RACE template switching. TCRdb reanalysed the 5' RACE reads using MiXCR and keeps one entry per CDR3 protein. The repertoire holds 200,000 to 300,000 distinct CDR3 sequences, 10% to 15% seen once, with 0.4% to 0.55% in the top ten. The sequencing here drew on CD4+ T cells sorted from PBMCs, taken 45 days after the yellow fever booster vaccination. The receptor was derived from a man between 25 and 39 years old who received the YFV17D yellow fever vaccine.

CDR3 DNA sequence: TGTGCCAGCAGTGGCCAAGTGGGGGGGAGGGCCAAAAACATTCAGTACTTC. Encoded protein: CASSGQVGGRAKNIQYF. The chain has TRBV25-1 and TRBJ2-4; 7 bases map to TRBD2. After removal of 4 bases from V and 1 base from J, the junction contained 10 bases not matched to a gene. This CDR3 contains 17 residues. Germline assignment: CDR1 MGHDK and CDR2 SYGVNS.